The 25 T cell receptor beta chains reported below all come from one sample, sequenced in a study of cytomegalovirus exposure and HLA in healthy donors. With 60 Vbeta and 13 Jbeta primers, the PCR was carried out. This table comes from immunoSEQ multiplex PCR, and its TCRdb copy is limited to in-frame clones, with some not included. The table shows roughly 120,000 clones, with 77% occurring only once. The material sequenced was PBMCs. Source of these receptors: a woman aged 40 to 49 in good health and CMV-seropositive.

This clone was picked up one time. This chain joins TRBV28 and TRBJ1-2; D possibly corresponds to TRBD1 (6 bases). This CDR3 comprises 13 residues. V lost 2 bases to trimming and J lost 2 bases, with 6 bases between them. Germline CDR1 reads MDHEN; CDR2 reads SYDVKM. The CDR3 DNA is TGTGCCAGCAGTTTAAGGGGGAACTATGGCTACACCTTC. Amino acid sequence: CASSLRGNYGYTF.

The chain carries TRBV7-3 and TRBJ2-3; no clear D gene. Trimming shortened V by 1 base and J by 4 bases, and 9 bases separated the two germline ends. This CDR3 comprises 14 residues. CDR1 is SGHTA, CDR2 FQGTGA, per germline. DNA for the CDR3: TGTGCCAGCAGCTTAATTAACACCGCAGATACGCAGTATTTT. The encoded protein is CASSLINTADTQYF. Based on the CDR3 plus reference TRBV7-3 and TRBJ2-3, the full variable domain is GAGVSQTPSNKVTEKGKYVELRCDPISGHTALYWYRQSLGQGPEFLIYFQGTGAADDSGLPNDRFFAVRPEGSVSTLKIQRTERGDSAVYLCASSLINTADTQYFGPGTRLTVL.

This clone appeared once. The chain links TRBV7-8 to TRBJ2-2, with D perhaps matching TRBD1 (5 bases). V was trimmed by 2 bases and J by 3 bases, leaving 19 bases between them. CDR3 length equals 18 residues. Per the germline V gene, CDR1 is SGHVS and CDR2 is FQNEAQ. The chain's CDR3 is CASSLRPWAGWDTGELFF. DNA of the CDR3: TGTGCCAGCAGCTTACGCCCATGGGCAGGGTGGGACACCGGGGAGCTGTTTTTT.

The chain carries TRBV5-4 and TRBJ1-1; no firm D call. V lost 4 bases and J lost 5, with 12 bases in between. CDR1 SGHNT and CDR2 YYREEE come from the germline V gene (reference sequence). This CDR3 contains 13 residues. The CDR3 bases are TGTGCCAGCAGCGTGCTGGGAGGAACTGAAGCTTTCTTT. Translating it yields CASSVLGGTEAFF.

The V and J genes are TRBV27 and TRBJ2-7; D is perhaps TRBD1 (6 bases). The CDR3 contains 13 residues. V was shortened by 5 bases and J by 2 bases, with 10 bases between the two germline ends. Germline V gene sequence: CDR1 MNHEY, CDR2 SMNVEV (reference sequence). CDR3 in amino acids: CASSDRFAYEQYF. The CDR3 region has the DNA TGTGCCAGCAGTGACAGGTTCGCCTACGAGCAGTACTTC.

This sequence joins TRBV6-5 and TRBJ2-7; 8 bases map to TRBD1. CDR1 is MNHEY, CDR2 SVGAGI, per germline. V shed 2 bases, J shed 6 bases, and the junction held 9 bases outside the gene matches. There are 15 residues in the CDR3. The CDR3 DNA follows: TGTGCCAGCAGTTACCTAGGGAACAGGGGGACCGAGCAGTACTTC. It encodes CASSYLGNRGTEQYF.

This chain connects TRBV5-1 to TRBJ1-1; no reliable D call. The germline V gene has CDR1 SGHRS and CDR2 YFSETQ. The CDR3 extends over 15 amino acids. Trimming removed 0 bases at V and 3 bases at J, with 12 bases between. The CDR3 DNA reads TGCGCCAGCAGCTTGGGGACTCAGCGGGACACTGAAGCTTTCTTT. This encodes CASSLGTQRDTEAFF.

The chain recombines TRBV14 with TRBJ2-4; 7 bases agree with TRBD2. This CDR3 is 15 amino acids long. The V gene's germline CDR1 is SGHDN and CDR2 FVKESK. Germline trimming cut 1 base from V and 6 bases from J; bases unmatched to any gene: 6. The DNA for the CDR3 is TGTGCCAGCAGCCAAGTAAGGGGAGGGAGAAACATTCAGTACTTC. It encodes CASSQVRGGRNIQYF.

The chain recombines TRBV6-6 with TRBJ2-3; 7 nucleotides line up with TRBD2. V was clipped by 5 bases and J by 2 bases; unmatched bases: 4. In germline, CDR1 is MNHNY, CDR2 SVGAGI (reference sequence). This CDR3 spans 14 amino acids. The CDR3 loop reads CASSGSGNTDTQYF. The DNA for the CDR3 is TGTGCCAGCAGTGGAAGCGGGAACACAGATACGCAGTATTTT.

The chain employs TRBV29-1 and TRBJ2-3; D not certain. V was shortened by 7 bases and J by 4 bases, with 9 bases between the two germline ends. Germline V gene data show CDR1 as SQVTM and CDR2 as ANQGSEA. CDR3 size: 11 residues. The CDR3 DNA sequence: TGCAGCGCCCTATATGCAGATACGCAGTATTTT. Translated: CSALYADTQYF.

The chain links TRBV30 to TRBJ2-7; D ambiguous. Germline CDR1 is GTSNPN and CDR2 is SVGIG (reference sequence). Trimming removed 5 bases from V and 2 bases from J, with 10 bases in between. The CDR3 totals 12 residues. The CDR3 is CAWLGNTYEQYF. CDR3 DNA sequence: TGTGCCTGGCTGGGCAACACCTACGAGCAGTACTTC.

The chain couples TRBV2 to TRBJ2-3, with 14 nucleotides matching TRBD2. In germline, CDR1 is SNHLY, CDR2 FYNNEI. The V gene end was trimmed by 6 bases and the J gene end by 6 bases; junction bases not matched to a gene: 2. CDR3 length: 14 amino acids. DNA of the CDR3: TGTGCCAGCAGGCGACTAGCGGGGGGGGATACGCAGTATTTT. It yields the protein CASRRLAGGDTQYF.

This clone was detected only a few times. The rearrangement uses TRBV27 and TRBJ1-5; the match to TRBD1 covers 8 bases. Germline trimming cut 0 bases from V and 3 bases from J; bases unmatched to any gene: 4. CDR3 size: 16 residues. Germline loops: CDR1 MNHEY, CDR2 SMNVEV (reference sequence). This CDR3 is CASSLSGTGANQPQHF. The CDR3 DNA follows: TGTGCCAGCAGTTTATCGGGGACAGGAGCCAATCAGCCCCAGCATTTT.

The chain couples TRBV2 to TRBJ1-4; D perhaps matches TRBD1 (5 bases). This CDR3 is built from 15 residues. Germline-derived CDR1 and CDR2 are SNHLY and FYNNEI. V shed 0 bases and J shed 2 bases, with 7 bases lying between them. The CDR3: CASSEARGTNEKLFF. The CDR3 region has the DNA TGTGCCAGCAGTGAAGCTAGGGGCACTAATGAAAAACTGTTTTTT.

The genes are TRBV5-1 and TRBJ2-1, with D unresolved. Germline lookup yields CDR1 SGHRS and CDR2 YFSETQ. The CDR3 is 13 amino acids. With 1 base removed from V and 5 bases from J, the gap between germline ends came to 7 bases. The CDR3 spells CASSLFANNEQFF. DNA for the CDR3: TGCGCCAGCAGCTTGTTTGCGAACAATGAGCAGTTCTTC.

The genes are TRBV19 and TRBJ2-1, with TRBD2 identical over 11 bases. CDR1 and CDR2 from the germline V gene are LNHDA and SQIVND (reference sequence). The J segment lost 0 bases and the V segment lost 3 bases, leaving 4 bases of the junction unmatched. The CDR3 spans 17 residues. CDR3 protein: CASSITSGSFSYNEQFF. CDR3 sequence (DNA): TGTGCCAGTAGTATCACTAGCGGGAGTTTCTCCTACAATGAGCAGTTCTTC.

V usage is TRBV10-1 and J usage is TRBJ2-1; TRBD2 matches 8 bases. Trimming cost V 0 bases and J 15 bases; bases outside gene matches: 7. Germline CDR1 reads WNHNN; CDR2 reads SYGVQD (reference sequence). The CDR3 totals 13 residues. For the CDR3, the DNA is TGCGCCAGCAGTGAGTCGCTAGCGGGCCGGGGGTTCTTC. As protein: CASSESLAGRGFF.

The V and J genes are TRBV9 and TRBJ2-7, with TRBD2 matching over 8 bases. The germline V gene encodes CDR1 SGDLS and CDR2 YYNGEE. The V and J ends lost 4 bases and 0 bases, in that order; junction bases with no gene match: 6. There are 15 residues in the CDR3. The CDR3 here is CASSQTGTSSYEQYF. CDR3 coding DNA: TGTGCCAGCAGCCAAACAGGGACTAGCTCCTACGAGCAGTACTTC.

The chain is built from TRBV6-1 and TRBJ1-5; D gene uncertain. CDR1 and CDR2 from the germline V gene are MNHNS and SASEGT. V was pared by 0 bases and J by 9 bases, with 3 bases between. This CDR3 is 11 amino acids long. The CDR3 spells CASSEARPQHF. CDR3 nucleotide sequence: TGTGCCAGCAGTGAAGCCCGGCCCCAGCATTTT.

This chain links TRBV5-1 with TRBJ2-1; TRBD1 aligns across 10 bases. Germline V gene lookup returns CDR1 SGHRS and CDR2 YFSETQ. The CDR3 contains 15 residues. Germline trimming cut 4 bases from V and 4 bases from J; bases unmatched to any gene: 5. The CDR3 protein is CASSTGQGGYNEQFF. The CDR3 DNA follows: TGCGCCAGCAGCACTGGACAGGGGGGATACAATGAGCAGTTCTTC. The variable domain in full, completed from reference TRBV5-1 and TRBJ2-1, reads KAGVTQTPRYLIKTRGQQVTLSCSPISGHRSVSWYQQTPGQGLQFLFEYFSETQRNKGNFPGRFSGRQFSNSRSEMNVSTLELGDSALYLCASSTGQGGYNEQFFGPGTRLTVL.

This clone was seen a handful of times. The rearrangement links TRBV5-8 to TRBJ1-2; D is unclear. V shed 7 bases and J shed 4 bases, with 14 bases lying between them. Germline assignment: CDR1 SGHTS and CDR2 YDEGEE. The CDR3 runs 13 residues. CDR3 amino acids: CASARGQTYGYTF. CDR3 coding DNA: TGTGCCAGCGCGAGAGGGCAGACCTATGGCTACACCTTC.

V gene TRBV4-1 combines with J gene TRBJ2-7; D might be TRBD2 (5 bases). Germline V gives CDR1 MGHRA, CDR2 YSYEKL. V dropped 0 bases and J dropped 0 bases, with 18 bases sitting between them. CDR3 length: 18 amino acids. CDR3 protein: CASSQEEVVREFSYEQYF. In nucleotides, the CDR3 is TGCGCCAGCAGCCAAGAAGAGGTGGTGAGGGAGTTCTCCTACGAGCAGTACTTC.

The chain links TRBV10-3 to TRBJ2-5, with 12 bases identical to TRBD2. The CDR3 runs to 17 residues. The trim removed 3 bases at V and 7 bases at J, leaving 12 bases unmatched. CDR1 ENHRY and CDR2 SYGVKD come from the germline V gene. CDR3 sequence reads: CAISEFMTSGSMGTQYF. CDR3 bases: TGTGCCATCAGTGAATTTATGACTAGCGGGAGCATGGGGACCCAGTACTTC.

To note about this clone: Other nucleotide sequences from this sample produce the same CDR3. The chain carries TRBV28 and TRBJ1-3; no definite D call. The V end was cut by 3 bases, the J end by 2 bases, with 11 bases between. This CDR3 comprises 15 residues. The germline V gene encodes CDR1 MDHEN and CDR2 SYDVKM. In DNA, the CDR3 is TGTGCCAGCAGTTTTAGAGGAGGGACTGGAAACACCATATATTTT. It encodes CASSFRGGTGNTIYF.

CDR3: CASSQTSDYNEQFF. The DNA for the CDR3 is TGTGCCAGCAGCCAAACTAGCGACTACAATGAGCAGTTCTTC. The rearrangement uses TRBV7-3 and TRBJ2-1, with 7 positions matching TRBD2. The germline gives CDR1 SGHTA, CDR2 FQGTGA. Trimming took 5 bases from V and 3 from J; bases not matched to a gene: 4. The CDR3 consists of 14 residues.